The 27 T cell receptor beta chains below come from one sample, sequenced in a study of regulatory T cells in long-lasting Graves disease. Through Arm-PCR of CDR3 regions and iRepertoire HTBI primers, TCR beta libraries were built. TCRdb passed the multiplex PCR reads through MiXCR, listing each CDR3 protein once. Of roughly 500,000 distinct CDR3 sequences in the sample, 22% were seen once. As to time point: persistent/refractory GD, antithyroid drugs over 5 years with positive TRAb. RNA extracted from PBMCs served as the sequencing template. Material: peripheral blood mononuclear cells (PBMCs), obtained when the disease was refractory, from a patient treated with antithyroid drugs. Receptor source: a female donor with Graves disease.

This clonotype showed up just a few times. The chain uses TRBV10-3 and TRBJ1-5; D remains unclear. The ends were cut back, 6 bases at V and 0 bases at J, with 9 bases in the middle. This CDR3 has 14 amino acids. Germline values: CDR1 ENHRY, CDR2 SYGVKD. CDR3 sequence reads: CAISAGNSNQPQHF. CDR3 nucleotide sequence: TGTGCCATCAGCGCCGGGAATAGCAATCAGCCCCAGCATTTT.

This chain joins TRBV7-2 and TRBJ1-5, with D uncertain. Germline values: CDR1 SGHTA, CDR2 FQGNSA. CDR3 size: 18 residues. V gave up 1 base and J gave up 2 bases, with 18 bases separating them. In DNA form, the CDR3 reads TGTGCCAGCAGCTTAGGGTATCTGGTTATGTCGGGCAATCAGCCCCAGCATTTT. Translating it yields CASSLGYLVMSGNQPQHF.

This clonotype was seen a few times. The chain has TRBV5-1 and TRBJ1-5; D may be TRBD1 (6 bases). CDR1 and CDR2 from the germline V gene are SGHRS and YFSETQ. CDR3 length: 17 residues. Trimming took off 3 bases at V and 5 bases at J, with 21 bases between the two ends. The DNA for the CDR3 is TGCGCCAGCAGCTCGTTGGGACAAGGGGCCCACGATCAGCCCCAGCATTTT. Amino acids: CASSSLGQGAHDQPQHF.

This clonotype was counted only a few times. This chain connects TRBV5-1 to TRBJ1-1; TRBD1 matches at 7 bases. In germline, CDR1 is SGHRS, CDR2 YFSETQ. CDR3 length: 14 residues. V lost 0 bases to trimming and J lost 8 bases; unmatched junction nucleotides: 7. CDR3 sequence: CASSLDLGTDEAFF. The CDR3 DNA reads TGCGCCAGCAGCTTGGATTTAGGGACAGACGAAGCTTTCTTT.

This clonotype came up a few times. The chain couples TRBV27 to TRBJ2-7; D uncertain. Germline lookup yields CDR1 MNHEY and CDR2 SMNVEV (reference sequence). V gave up 7 bases and J gave up 3 bases, with 7 bases separating them. The CDR3 contains 11 residues. This CDR3 is CASKNYYEQYF. DNA for the CDR3: TGTGCCAGCAAGAACTACTACGAGCAGTACTTC.

This clonotype was counted ten times or more. The V call is TRBV12-3 or TRBV12-4, the J call TRBJ1-5, with D tentatively TRBD1 (6 bases). V was clipped by 4 bases and J by 4 bases, with 14 bases between them. This CDR3 is 15 amino acids long. The CDR3 DNA sequence: TGTGCCAGCAGTTCCACCGGGACACAGAATCAGCCCCAGCATTTT. Protein sequence: CASSSTGTQNQPQHF.

This clonotype was counted at least ten times. This chain connects TRBV7-2 to TRBJ1-4; no reliable D call. The V gene's germline CDR1 is SGHTA and CDR2 FQGNSA. The CDR3 runs to 13 residues. V was pared by 2 bases and J by 5 bases, with 6 bases between. The DNA for the CDR3 is TGTGCCAGCAGCTTACAATGGAATGAAAAACTGTTTTTT. Its protein product is CASSLQWNEKLFF.

The chain joins TRBV19 to TRBJ1-1; possible D gene TRBD1, 5 bases. The V and J ends lost 4 bases and 0 bases respectively, with 12 bases between them. CDR1 is LNHDA, CDR2 SQIVND, per germline (reference sequence). There are 15 residues in the CDR3. In DNA, the CDR3 is TGTGCCAGTAGTAAAGACCGACAGTTGAACACTGAAGCTTTCTTT. Translating gives CASSKDRQLNTEAFF.

At least ten counts were recorded for this clonotype. CDR3: CASRSGGAGEGYTF. CDR3 coding DNA: TGTGCCAGCAGGAGCGGGGGGGCAGGGGAAGGCTACACCTTC. The V call is TRBV28, the J call TRBJ1-2; D possibly corresponds to TRBD1 (6 bases). Trimming removed 6 bases from V and 8 bases from J, with 19 bases in between. The germline V gene has CDR1 MDHEN and CDR2 SYDVKM. This CDR3 is 14 amino acids long.

This clonotype has a count of ten or more. This chain links TRBV7-2 with TRBJ2-7, with a weak D call TRBD1 (6 bases). V gave up 3 bases and J gave up 3 bases, with 12 bases separating them. The germline CDR1 and CDR2 sequences are SGHTA and FQGNSA. CDR3 length equals 14 residues. CDR3 amino acids: CASSFNRDNYEQYF. DNA for the CDR3: TGTGCCAGCAGCTTCAACCGGGACAACTACGAGCAGTACTTC.

This clonotype occurred many times. The rearrangement uses TRBV6-1 and TRBJ1-5, with D tentatively TRBD1 (6 bases). This CDR3 is 14 amino acids long. The germline gives CDR1 MNHNS, CDR2 SASEGT. Trimming cost V 5 bases and J 2 bases, with 10 bases left between them. The CDR3 protein is CASSKQGGNQPQHF. In DNA form, the CDR3 reads TGTGCCAGCAGTAAACAGGGAGGCAATCAGCCCCAGCATTTT.

This clonotype was observed a few times. The chain links TRBV7-2 to TRBJ1-2; D call uncertain. Germline loops: CDR1 SGHTA, CDR2 FQGNSA. Trimming stripped 5 bases from V and 3 bases from J, with 10 bases between. The CDR3 loop spans 13 amino acids. The CDR3, as DNA: TGTGCCAGCAGCCTTTTTATCGACTATGGCTACACCTTC. It yields the protein CASSLFIDYGYTF.

Many counts were recorded for this clonotype. Compared with germline, one end of the junction differs, possibly owing to a read error. V and J are TRBV12-3 or TRBV12-4 and TRBJ1-6; no definite D call. CDR3 length equals 15 residues. CDR3 loop: CASSLVGRAGSPLHF. The CDR3 nucleotides are TGTGCCAGCAGCTTAGTAGGGAGGGCGGGGTCACCCCTCCACTTT.

The rearrangement links TRBV3-1 to TRBJ2-7; D possibly corresponds to TRBD1 (6 bases). CDR3 size: 16 residues. Germline values: CDR1 LGHDT, CDR2 YNNKEL (reference sequence). V lost 6 bases to trimming and J lost 3 bases, with 21 bases between them. CDR3 loop: CASSPHTGNGGYEQYF. CDR3 coding DNA: TGTGCCAGCAGTCCCCATACAGGGAACGGCGGCTACGAGCAGTACTTC.

This clonotype was seen just once. CDR3 bases: TGTGCCAGCAGCCAAGCGACAGGGGGTCCCTGGGGCTACACCTTC. Amino acid sequence: CASSQATGGPWGYTF. This rearrangement joins TRBV14 to TRBJ1-2, with 9 bases that match TRBD1. Trimming took 1 base from V and 8 from J; bases not matched to a gene: 8. Germline V gene sequence: CDR1 SGHDN, CDR2 FVKESK. The CDR3 contains 15 residues.

The gene calls are TRBV4-1 and TRBJ2-2; either TRBD1 or TRBD2 may supply D (5 bases each). Trimming stripped 2 bases from V and 0 bases from J, with 10 bases between. CDR3 size: 16 residues. The germline gives CDR1 MGHRA, CDR2 YSYEKL. The DNA of the CDR3 is TGCGCCAGCAGCCAAAGGGACCGTCCGAACACCGGGGAGCTGTTTTTT. This sequence encodes CASSQRDRPNTGELFF.

This clonotype was seen many times. The gene calls are TRBV19 and TRBJ1-1; 7 bases align to TRBD1. The CDR3 is 13 residues long. With 8 bases clipped from V and 1 base from J, the junction kept 4 bases outside the gene matches. The germline V gene encodes CDR1 LNHDA and CDR2 SQIVND (reference sequence). The CDR3 nucleotides are TGTGCCAGTTCGACAGGGCCGAACACTGAAGCTTTCTTT. Translated: CASSTGPNTEAFF.

This clonotype was counted many times. V usage is TRBV6-5 and J usage is TRBJ1-2; the match to TRBD1 covers 12 bases. V shed 2 bases, J shed 6 bases, and the junction held 10 bases outside the gene matches. The CDR3 covers 17 residues. Germline CDR1 is MNHEY and CDR2 is SVGAGI. The CDR3 is CASSYGPPGQGADGYTF. Here the CDR3 DNA reads TGTGCCAGCAGTTACGGACCTCCGGGACAGGGGGCAGATGGCTACACCTTC.

The table lists this clonotype with a few counts. J is TRBJ2-2 and V is TRBV20-1; 11 positions agree with TRBD2. The CDR3 has 18 amino acids. V shed 0 bases and J 2 bases; nucleotides not matched to a gene: 8. Germline assignment: CDR1 DFQATT and CDR2 SNEGSKA (reference sequence). CDR3 sequence reads: CSARDPSGGKENTGELFF. The CDR3 bases are TGCAGTGCTAGAGATCCTAGCGGGGGGAAAGAAAACACCGGGGAGCTGTTTTTT.

This clonotype has a count of ten or more. The J gene is TRBJ1-5, the V gene TRBV12-3 or TRBV12-4; 9 bases are a match to TRBD1. CDR3 size: 16 residues. The V and J ends lost 4 bases and 0 bases, in that order; junction bases with no gene match: 4. The CDR3 DNA reads TGTGCCAGCAGTTATACAGGGGGCTATAGCAATCAGCCCCAGCATTTT. It yields the protein CASSYTGGYSNQPQHF.

This clonotype was picked up many times. The rearrangement links TRBV28 to TRBJ1-6; D not resolved. From germline, CDR1 is MDHEN and CDR2 SYDVKM. The length of the CDR3 is 16 residues. Trimming shortened V by 5 bases and J by 7 bases, and 18 bases separated the two germline ends. Here the CDR3 DNA reads TGTGCCAGCAGTCGCCCTTGGCGGTCCGGGAATTCACCCCTCCACTTT. Translated, it gives CASSRPWRSGNSPLHF.

This clonotype came up many times. The V gene is TRBV7-9, the J gene TRBJ2-5, with TRBD1 identical over 8 bases. V lost 3 bases and J lost 1; bases outside the gene matches: 1. The CDR3 consists of 14 residues. The germline V gene has CDR1 SEHNR and CDR2 FQNEAQ (reference sequence). The CDR3 protein is CASSFGQGQETQYF. The CDR3, as DNA: TGTGCCAGCAGCTTTGGACAGGGCCAAGAGACCCAGTACTTC.

This clonotype was observed a few times. J is TRBJ1-2 and V is TRBV5-1; D not resolved. This CDR3 is 15 amino acids long. Germline V gives CDR1 SGHRS, CDR2 YFSETQ. V was pared by 2 bases and J by 2 bases, with 13 bases between. The CDR3 DNA follows: TGCGCCAGCAGCTTACTACGTGGCAGGAACTATGGCTACACCTTC. It translates to CASSLLRGRNYGYTF.

Regarding this clonotype: This may stem from a read error, because a much larger clone lies one nucleotide away. The V gene is TRBV20-1, the J gene TRBJ1-6; TRBD1 matches at 9 bases. There are 13 residues in the CDR3. Germline V lookup: CDR1 DFQATT, CDR2 SNEGSKA (reference sequence). CDR3 loop: CSAGGQGNSPIHF. The CDR3, as DNA: TGCAGTGCAGGTGGACAGGGGAATTCACCCATCCACTTT.

This clonotype has a count of ten or more. V gene TRBV7-2 combines with J gene TRBJ1-1; D unclear. This CDR3 region has 13 residues. Per the germline V gene, CDR1 is SGHTA and CDR2 is FQGNSA. Trimming took off 4 bases at V and 1 base at J, with 7 bases between the two ends. As DNA, the CDR3 is TGTGCCAGCAGCTCTTCCGGGAACACTGAAGCTTTCTTT. This gives the protein CASSSSGNTEAFF.

This clonotype was picked up many times. This rearrangement joins TRBV27 to TRBJ1-1, with TRBD1 identical over 8 bases. This CDR3 has 14 residues. Per germline, CDR1 MNHEY and CDR2 SMNVEV (reference sequence). The trim removed 6 bases at V and 4 bases at J, leaving 7 bases unmatched. CDR3 sequence reads: CASSKDDRGTEAFF. The CDR3 bases are TGTGCCAGCAGCAAAGATGACAGGGGCACTGAAGCTTTCTTT.

This clonotype was seen many times. The chain joins TRBV12-3 or TRBV12-4 to TRBJ2-7; no clear D gene. Trimming pared 6 bases from V and 0 bases from J, leaving 15 bases between. The CDR3 sequence is 15 residues long. The CDR3 loop is CASSSQARSSYEQYF. CDR3 in DNA: TGTGCCAGCAGCTCCCAGGCCAGGAGCTCCTACGAGCAGTACTTC.